The T cell receptor (beta chain) described here comes from a study of T-cell memory formation after mild COVID-19. At the level of the study: Largely, TCR clusters stayed within a single donor.

TCRdb passed the 5' RACE reads through MiXCR, listing each CDR3 protein once. The sample holds approximately 89,000 distinct CDR3 sequences, around 13% seen once. A remark on this clonotype: Its cognate antigen is unknown.

The CDR3 is 16 amino acids. The germline V gene has CDR1 LGHDT and CDR2 YNNKEL (reference sequence). Trimming took 1 base from V and 6 from J, leaving 16 bases between them. The study's findings and limits: Later expanders leaned toward CD4+, whereas clones contracting from day 15 to 85 were balanced CD4/CD8.

Sequenced material: PBMCs or a T cell subset sorted from them (not recorded which). This TCR was recovered from a young man who had mild COVID-19 (a few samples of this study predate the infection). Cell type and time point are not known. The chain is built from TRBV3-1 and TRBJ2-1, with D uncertain. The CDR3 DNA sequence: TGTGCCAGCAGCCAAGGCCGGCCGTACCCCGGCAATGAGCAGTTCTTC. Its translation: CASSQGRPYPGNEQFF.